Below, one T cell receptor beta chain is given with its context. This clone's antigen is unknown. There are no base qualities to consult, and no much larger clone falls within one base. These data belong to a study of PD-1 blockade in mismatch repair-deficient tumors (dated by TCRdb to about 2017). For the study in its entirety: Between September 2013 and late 2016, roughly 84 consecutive patients with around twelve mismatch repair-deficient cancer types, all previously treated and progressing, were enrolled in the trial. Tumor-associated T cell clones were tracked in the peripheral blood of patients responding to PD-1 blockade by deep sequencing of TCR CDR3 regions.

From the cysteine through the phenylalanine, the CDR3 covers 18 amino acids. The DNA shown is the 54-base CDR3, in frame from base 1. Via the germline V gene (reference sequence), CDR1 is MNHEY and CDR2 SMNVEV. Trimming leaves V shorter by 7 bases and J shorter by 1 base, with the junction holding 12 bases beyond the gene matches. Paper-wide results and their limitations: Rapid expansion after pembrolizumab followed by contraction, generally before radiologic responses, was shown by tumor-resident clones, which were often undetectable in blood before treatment.

The protocol used for the library was the immunoSEQ multiplex PCR assay. In its TCRdb copy, this immuneACCESS table keeps in-frame sequences only and misses some clones. Where compared with another copy, unresolved V genes explain less than half of these, and the others have no known cause. The sample table holds roughly 37,000 clones, of which approximately 88% were seen once. The top ten clones comprise around 0.99% of the sample. For each enrolled patient, mismatch repair deficiency was established using either polymerase chain reaction or immunohistochemistry. TCR sequencing was performed for a few patients who responded to pembrolizumab therapy. In the phase II trial, pembrolizumab PD-1 blockade was tested prospectively in advanced mismatch repair-deficient cancers, no matter which tissue of origin the cancers came from. Peripheral blood T cell samples were serially collected before and at multiple times after PD-1 blockade was started. Blood sampling times were reported as weeks after the first pembrolizumab dose.

The clonotype comes from an adult with mismatch repair-deficient cancer. Sequencing used PBMCs, obtained about 40 weeks after starting pembrolizumab. Here the chain combines TRBV27 and TRBJ2-1; 11 bases in between match TRBD2. The CDR3 protein sequence reads: CASMSGTSGTVSYNEQFF. The nucleotide sequence reads TGTGCCAGCATGTCCGGGACTAGCGGAACAGTTTCCTACAATGAGCAGTTCTTC.